This record looks at one TCR beta chain sequence and its context. In the authors' methods: Reference gene primer amplification yielded estimated nucleated cell counts. Measured with immunoSEQ multiplex PCR; TCRdb has only the in-frame clones, and not every one. The D gene and trimming were derived from the DNA, and the V and J assignments and clone size from that table. The profile shows 280,000 or so clones, around 86% of them singletons. CDR1 is MNHEY and CDR2 is SMNVEV in the germline V gene (reference sequence). Between the trimmed V and J ends, which lost 4 bases and 11 bases, there was a span of 14 bases. This CDR3 has 13 residues. This entry comes from a study of blood T cell repertoires in COVID-19. As for the study in general: Sites across the United States, Italy and Spain contributed samples from acute and convalescent COVID-19. T cells, B-cell-depleted T cells, or PBMCs provided the cDNA or gDNA that served as material.

The chain links TRBV27 to TRBJ1-4; D might be TRBD1 (5 bases). The clonotype comes from a human donor in a cohort sampled during active COVID-19. Source material: peripheral blood. CDR3 nucleotides: TGTGCCAGCAGTTCAGGGCAGGGCTTGAAACTGTTTTTT. Encoded protein: CASSSGQGLKLFF.